This paragraph reports one TCR beta chain. Its cognate antigen is unknown. CDR1 and CDR2 from the germline V gene are SGHNT and YYREEE (reference sequence). V lost 4 bases, J lost 6 bases, and 4 bases stayed unmatched. The CDR3 runs 14 residues. CD4+ cell separation produced CD45RA+ naive and CD45RA-negative memory subsets. This sample stems from a study of shared clonotypes between healthy human individuals. TCRdb keeps only in-frame clones here, not all; method: immunoSEQ multiplex PCR. Of more than 1.2 million clones detected, less than 99% appear once; the ten largest clones hold approximately 0.4%. Points from the study as a whole: Among non-shared clonotypes, generation probabilities were lower than among those shared by all four donors.

The V gene is TRBV5-4, the J gene TRBJ2-5, with 12 bases matching TRBD2. The material sequenced was naive CD4+ T cells sorted from blood. As for subset: CD45RA+ positively selected. The receptor was derived from a man aged 25-45 years in good health. CDR3 nucleotides: TGTGCCAGCAGCGACGGACTAGCGGGGCAGACCCAGTACTTC. Amino acids: CASSDGLAGQTQYF.